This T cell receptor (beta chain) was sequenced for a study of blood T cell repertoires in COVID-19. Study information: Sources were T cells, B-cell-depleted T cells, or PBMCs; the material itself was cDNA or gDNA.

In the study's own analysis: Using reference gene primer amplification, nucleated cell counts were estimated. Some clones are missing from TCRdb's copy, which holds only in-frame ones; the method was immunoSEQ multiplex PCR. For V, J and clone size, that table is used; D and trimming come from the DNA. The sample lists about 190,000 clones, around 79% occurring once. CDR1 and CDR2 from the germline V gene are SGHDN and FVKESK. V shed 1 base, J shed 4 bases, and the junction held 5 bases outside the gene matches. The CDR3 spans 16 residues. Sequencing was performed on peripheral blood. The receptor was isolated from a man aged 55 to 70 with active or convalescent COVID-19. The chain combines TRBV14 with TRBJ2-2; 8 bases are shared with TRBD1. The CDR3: CASSQVLGQGTGELFF. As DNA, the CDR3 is TGTGCCAGCAGCCAAGTCCTCGGACAGGGCACCGGGGAGCTGTTTTTT.